A selection of T cell receptor beta chains follows, all from one sample in a study of blood T cell repertoires in COVID-19. Sequenced by immunoSEQ multiplex PCR; TCRdb stores in-frame clones only, minus some. Here the sample spans 300,000 to 500,000 clones, roughly 90% being singletons. The material sequenced was PBMCs or T cells enriched from blood (not recorded which). Receptor source: a woman aged 25-40 years with acute COVID-19. Each CDR3 is given with its conserved first and last residue. The D gene is left open where the match is weak. Clone size, where shown, is once, few, many, or a class for clones that have expanded.

TRBJ2-7,TRBV12-3/TRBV12-4,.,.,CASSFSGASEQYF,TGTGCCAGCAGTTTTTCAGGGGCGAGCGAGCAGTACTTC
TRBJ1-5,TRBV15,.,.,CATSTHGDPHQPQHF,TGTGCCACCAGCACCCACGGGGATCCTCATCAGCCCCAGCATTTT
TRBJ1-2,TRBV19,.,.,CASSAAGRISGYTF,TGTGCCAGTAGTGCTGCAGGAAGGATTAGTGGCTACACCTTC
TRBJ2-7,TRBV15,.,.,CATSRGVISYEQYF,TGTGCCACCAGCAGAGGAGTTATTAGCTACGAGCAGTACTTC
TRBJ2-4,TRBV18,.,.,CASSPHPPTAGRGGRLVIQYF,TGTGCCAGCTCACCACACCCTCCGACTGCAGGACGTGGAGGCAGGTTGGTCATTCAGTACTTC
TRBJ1-4,TRBV13,TRBD1,once,CASSFGTGGASVLFF,TGTGCCAGCAGCTTCGGGACAGGGGGCGCGTCGGTGCTGTTTTTT
TRBJ1-1,TRBV24-1,TRBD1,.,CATRGQGGPGTEAFF,TGTGCCACCAGGGGACAGGGGGGCCCTGGGACTGAAGCTTTCTTT
TRBJ1-4,TRBV18,TRBD1,.,CASSPRQGNEKLFF,TGTGCCAGCTCACCAAGACAGGGGAATGAAAAACTGTTTTTT
TRBJ2-7,TRBV18,.,few,CASSPPTIYEQYF,TGTGCCAGCTCACCACCGACAATCTACGAGCAGTACTTC
TRBJ1-4,TRBV2,.,.,CASGDRSGEKLFF,TGTGCCAGCGGTGACAGGTCTGGGGAAAAACTGTTTTTT
TRBJ2-1,TRBV10-1,TRBD1,.,CASSESGTTGVWSYNEQFF,TGCGCCAGCAGTGAGTCTGGTACGACAGGGGTGTGGTCCTACAATGAGCAGTTCTTC
TRBJ1-2,TRBV3-1/TRBV3-2,.,.,CASSIRTDSNYGYTF,TGTGCCAGCAGCATTCGGACAGATAGTAACTATGGCTACACCTTC
TRBJ2-1,TRBV6-4,.,.,CASSDSPGGPGNEQFF,TGTGCCAGCAGTGACTCCCCGGGGGGCCCGGGGAATGAGCAGTTCTTC